A single sample is the source of the 26 T cell receptor beta chains below, sequenced in a study of control samples from healthy donors and cancer patients. Using immunoSEQ multiplex PCR, the repertoire was profiled, and TCRdb retains in-frame clones only, with some absent. Among about 140,000 clones, about 88% were seen once, and the ten largest hold approximately 9%. Sequencing used blood. The receptor source for this set is a woman in her 30s in good health.

The DNA of the CDR3 is TGTGCCAGCAGTACCAACCAACCAAGACAGGTCCATTTT. Protein sequence: CASSTNQPRQVHF. This chain connects TRBV28 to TRBJ1-5; a weak D match, TRBD1 (6 bases). Germline V CDR1 and CDR2: MDHEN, SYDVKM. The CDR3 runs to 13 residues. Trimming stripped 5 bases from V and 16 bases from J, with 21 bases between.

This chain connects TRBV12-3 or TRBV12-4 to TRBJ1-1, with TRBD1 matching over 9 bases. The CDR3 consists of 13 residues. The V segment lost 7 bases and the J segment 11 bases; nucleotides outside the gene matches: 11. CDR3 amino acids: CASNVGQGGWAFF. CDR3 nucleotides: TGTGCCAGCAATGTGGGACAGGGCGGTTGGGCTTTCTTT.

The J gene is TRBJ2-1, the V gene TRBV7-2; no definite D call. Trimming took off 1 base at V and 5 bases at J, with 12 bases between the two ends. The CDR3 totals 15 residues. Germline lookup yields CDR1 SGHTA and CDR2 FQGNSA. The CDR3 DNA follows: TGTGCCAGCAGCTTAGGTGGCGCCTGGGACAATGAGCAGTTCTTC. It encodes CASSLGGAWDNEQFF.

The chain links TRBV6-5 to TRBJ1-1, with D uncertain. CDR1 and CDR2 from the germline V gene are MNHEY and SVGAGI. V was clipped by 6 bases and J by 4 bases, with 9 bases between them. This CDR3 is 12 amino acids long. Here the CDR3 reads CASRGRSTEAFF. The CDR3 bases are TGTGCCAGCAGGGGCCGGAGCACTGAAGCTTTCTTT.

V gene TRBV6-1 combines with J gene TRBJ1-4, with D hard to call. Germline V gene sequence: CDR1 MNHNS, CDR2 SASEGT. The CDR3 spans 15 residues. V shed 1 base and J shed 6 bases, with 12 bases lying between them. The CDR3 region is CASSEGGLTHEKLFF. Written as DNA, the CDR3 is TGTGCCAGCAGTGAAGGGGGATTGACACATGAAAAACTGTTTTTT.

The chain is built from TRBV4-2 and TRBJ1-5, with D unclear. With 0 bases removed from V and 1 base from J, the gap between germline ends came to 1 base. The germline V gene has CDR1 LGHNA and CDR2 YNFKEQ. This CDR3 spans 13 amino acids. CDR3 protein: CASSQDSNQPQHF. The CDR3 DNA reads as TGTGCCAGCAGCCAAGACAGCAATCAGCCCCAGCATTTT.

The V gene is TRBV7-8, the J gene TRBJ2-5; D gene uncertain. CDR1 is SGHVS, CDR2 FQNEAQ, per germline. Deletions cut 2 bases from V and 5 bases from J, with 21 bases between. The CDR3 contains 17 residues. This CDR3 is CASSLLLGVGMMETQYF. In nucleotides, the CDR3 is TGTGCCAGCAGCTTATTGTTAGGTGTGGGGATGATGGAGACCCAGTACTTC.

This chain links TRBV24-1 with TRBJ2-1; TRBD2 agrees at 8 bases. Germline loops: CDR1 KGHDR, CDR2 SFDVKD. V shed 4 bases, J shed 12 bases, and the junction held 7 bases outside the gene matches. The CDR3 loop spans 13 amino acids. The CDR3 sequence is CATSEPVAGRQFF. For the CDR3, the DNA is TGTGCCACCAGTGAGCCTGTAGCGGGACGGCAGTTCTTC.

The chain is built from TRBV5-1 and TRBJ1-1; a weak D match, TRBD1 (5 bases). Germline loops: CDR1 SGHRS, CDR2 YFSETQ. The CDR3 consists of 14 residues. The V and J ends lost 0 bases and 3 bases respectively, with 9 bases between them. CDR3 in amino acids: CASSLGQPDTEAFF. Here the CDR3 DNA reads TGCGCCAGCAGCTTGGGACAGCCGGACACTGAAGCTTTCTTT.

CDR3 sequence: CASSYTGFRSEKLFF. CDR3 coding DNA: TGTGCCAGCAGTTATACAGGATTCAGGTCTGAAAAACTGTTTTTT. The V call is TRBV27, the J call TRBJ1-4, with D possibly being TRBD1 (5 bases). Germline V gene sequence: CDR1 MNHEY, CDR2 SMNVEV (reference sequence). This CDR3 region has 15 residues. Trimming left V 4 bases short and J 7 bases short, with 16 bases between.

The rearrangement links TRBV30 to TRBJ2-1; 11 bases line up with TRBD2. The CDR3 is made up of 16 amino acids. Germline CDR1 GTSNPN, CDR2 SVGIG (reference sequence). The junction had 17 bases not matched to a gene; V was cut back by 4 bases and J by 12 bases. DNA of the CDR3: TGTGCCTGGAACCGATTGGCGGCTAGCGGGAGGTCTGGGCAGTTCTTC. It yields the protein CAWNRLAASGRSGQFF. The complete variable domain, with remaining parts taken from reference TRBV30 and TRBJ2-1, reads SQTIHQWPATLVQPVGSPLSLECTVEGTSNPNLYWYRQAAGRGLQLLFYSVGIGQISSEVPQNLSASRPQDRQFILSSKKLLLSDSGFYLCAWNRLAASGRSGQFFGPGTRLTVL.

The genes are TRBV7-2 and TRBJ2-5; 8 bases line up with TRBD2. From germline, CDR1 is SGHTA and CDR2 FQGNSA. The V segment lost 0 bases and the J segment 8 bases; nucleotides outside the gene matches: 8. The CDR3 is 15 residues long. Here the CDR3 reads CASSLARLAGRTQYF. The CDR3 DNA reads TGTGCCAGCAGCTTAGCGCGGTTAGCGGGACGAACCCAGTACTTC.

The CDR3 DNA is TGTGCCAGTAGTGCCCAGAGGGGGAAGCCGGCTGAAGCTTTCTTT. Translated, it gives CASSAQRGKPAEAFF. The chain carries TRBV19 and TRBJ1-1; possible D gene TRBD1, 6 bases. Deletions cut 5 bases from V and 6 bases from J, with 19 bases between. The CDR3 sequence is 15 residues long. CDR1 LNHDA and CDR2 SQIVND come from the germline V gene (reference sequence).

This chain joins TRBV6-5 and TRBJ1-1; D unresolved. The CDR3 consists of 14 residues. V was shortened by 0 bases and J by 1 base, with 6 bases between the two germline ends. The V gene's germline CDR1 is MNHEY and CDR2 SVGAGI. Here the CDR3 DNA reads TGTGCCAGCAGTTACTCGCCGGGGAACACTGAAGCTTTCTTT. It yields the protein CASSYSPGNTEAFF.

The rearrangement links TRBV6-5 to TRBJ2-1, with 9 positions matching TRBD2. This CDR3 spans 16 amino acids. Germline V lookup: CDR1 MNHEY, CDR2 SVGAGI. The junction had 13 bases not matched to a gene; V was cut back by 4 bases and J by 9 bases. This CDR3 is CASSFPRVAGVFEQFF. CDR3 coding DNA: TGTGCCAGCAGTTTTCCGAGAGTAGCGGGAGTTTTTGAGCAGTTCTTC.

The rearrangement uses TRBV30 and TRBJ2-7; TRBD2 is a possible D gene (6 bases). With 4 bases removed from V and 7 bases from J, the gap between germline ends came to 14 bases. The CDR3 loop spans 12 amino acids. Germline CDR1 and CDR2: GTSNPN and SVGIG (reference sequence). This CDR3 reads CAWNPRAGEQYF. The DNA for the CDR3 is TGTGCCTGGAATCCACGGGCGGGAGAGCAGTACTTC. Combining the CDR3 with reference TRBV30 and TRBJ2-7 gives the whole variable domain SQTIHQWPATLVQPVGSPLSLECTVEGTSNPNLYWYRQAAGRGLQLLFYSVGIGQISSEVPQNLSASRPQDRQFILSSKKLLLSDSGFYLCAWNPRAGEQYFGPGTRLTVT.

This rearrangement joins TRBV3-1 (or the pseudogene TRBV3-2) to TRBJ1-2; no clear D gene. The CDR3 is 16 residues long. Trimming took 2 bases from V and 5 from J, leaving 18 bases between them. The germline V gene has CDR1 LGHDT and CDR2 YNNKEL (reference sequence). In DNA form, the CDR3 reads TGTGCCAGCAGCCAAACACCCAGAGAAGGGAGGTATGGCTACACCTTC. Translated: CASSQTPREGRYGYTF.

This chain joins TRBV19 and TRBJ2-2, with 10 bases aligning to TRBD2. With 5 bases clipped from V and 2 bases from J, the junction kept 5 bases outside the gene matches. This CDR3 contains 16 residues. CDR1 is LNHDA and CDR2 is SQIVND in the germline V gene (reference sequence). CDR3 residues: CASSPELAGNTGELFF. The CDR3 bases are TGTGCCAGTAGTCCAGAACTAGCGGGAAACACCGGGGAGCTGTTTTTT.

The chain is built from TRBV5-5 and TRBJ2-2, with 8 bases lining up with TRBD1. V was clipped by 0 bases and J by 3 bases; unmatched bases: 4. The V gene's germline CDR1 is SGHKS and CDR2 YYEKEE (reference sequence). The CDR3 runs to 16 residues. The CDR3 bases are TGTGCCAGCAGCTTGGAAGGGACAGGATACACCGGGGAGCTGTTTTTT. Translated, it gives CASSLEGTGYTGELFF.

The CDR3 bases are TGTGCTAGTGGTTTGCTGATCCGGACAGGGCCGTGGAACACCATATATTTT. Its protein product is CASGLLIRTGPWNTIYF. The J gene is TRBJ1-3, the V gene TRBV12-5; 8 nucleotides agree with TRBD1. This CDR3 is 17 amino acids long. With V trimmed by 2 bases and J by 7 bases, 13 bases remained unmatched. The germline V gene has CDR1 LGHNT and CDR2 FRNRAP.

The chain is built from TRBV7-8 and TRBJ1-5; 7 bases map to TRBD1. This CDR3 is 14 amino acids long. J gave up 9 bases and V 5 bases, and 10 bases lay outside the gene matches. The germline V gene encodes CDR1 SGHVS and CDR2 FQNEAQ. CDR3 sequence reads: CASSTDRDSGPQHF. CDR3 DNA: TGTGCCAGCAGCACCGACAGGGACTCGGGGCCCCAGCATTTT.

V and J are TRBV6-5 and TRBJ2-2, with unresolved D. Germline V gene lookup returns CDR1 MNHEY and CDR2 SVGAGI. The V end was cut by 4 bases, the J end by 1 base, with 7 bases between. This CDR3 region has 14 residues. The CDR3 nucleotides read TGTGCCAGCAGTTCACGGATGAACACCGGGGAGCTGTTTTTT. Translating it yields CASSSRMNTGELFF.

The chain joins TRBV21-1 to TRBJ1-2. TRBV21-1 is described as a pseudogene. This CDR3 region has 10 residues. The CDR3 is CASNARGYTF. The CDR3, as DNA: TGTGCCAGCAACGCCCGTGGCTACACCTTC.

V and J are TRBV15 and TRBJ2-7; D is uncertain. The V gene lost 9 bases and the J gene lost 3 bases, with 15 bases spanning the gap. The length of the CDR3 is 13 residues. The germline gives CDR1 LNHNV, CDR2 YYDKDF (reference sequence). The CDR3 DNA reads as TGTGCCACTGCTCGGCAAATAGGCTACGAGCAGTACTTC. Protein: CATARQIGYEQYF.

The rearrangement uses TRBV28 and TRBJ1-5, with 7 bases lining up with TRBD1. V lost 6 bases and J lost 5; bases outside the gene matches: 10. Germline CDR1 and CDR2: MDHEN and SYDVKM. The CDR3 totals 15 residues. The CDR3 nucleotides read TGTGCCAGCAGGTTGACAGGGAGGGACTATCAGCCCCAGCATTTT. This sequence encodes CASRLTGRDYQPQHF.

Note on this clone: An end of the junction differs from the germline gene, which may be a read error. The chain uses TRBV13 and TRBJ1-2; D possibly corresponds to TRBD1 (6 bases). The CDR3 is 12 amino acids. Per germline, CDR1 PRHDT and CDR2 FYEKMQ (reference sequence). The CDR3 region has the DNA TGTGCCAGCAGCTTAGGGACAGGCGGCCTCGCCTTC. Its protein product is CASSLGTGGLAF.